The 3 T cell receptor beta chains presented below share a single source sample, sequenced in a study of early T cells in non-severe SARS-CoV-2 infection. From the 5' RACE reads, TCRdb called clonotypes with MiXCR, one entry per CDR3 protein. The sample comprises tens of thousands of distinct CDR3 sequences, about 12% of which are singletons, and about 1.3% rests with the top ten. The specimen sequenced was whole blood. The receptors stem from an adult who was a healthcare worker with PCR-confirmed SARS-CoV-2 infection or an uninfected control (not recorded which).

The table lists this clonotype with many counts. This chain joins TRBV19 and TRBJ2-3; D not resolved. Trimming pared 6 bases from V and 0 bases from J, leaving 7 bases between. The CDR3 totals 13 residues. Looked up from germline, CDR1 is LNHDA and CDR2 is SQIVND (reference sequence). CDR3 DNA sequence: TGTGCCAGTAGACTCGAAAGCACAGATACGCAGTATTTT. It codes for CASRLESTDTQYF.

Ten or more counts support this clonotype. The chain has TRBV29-1 and TRBJ2-5; 10 bases are shared with TRBD1. V lost 1 base to trimming and J lost 4 bases; unmatched junction nucleotides: 6. The CDR3 spans 15 residues. CDR1 is SQVTM and CDR2 is ANQGSEA in the germline V gene. The CDR3 region has the DNA TGCAGCGTTGAAGTAGGACAGGGGGTCGGAGAGACCCAGTACTTC. Its translation: CSVEVGQGVGETQYF.

This clonotype came up many times. The rearrangement uses TRBV6-2 or TRBV6-3 and TRBJ2-2, with D unresolved. This CDR3 has 11 residues. The V end lost 7 bases, the J end lost 5 bases, and 5 bases lay between the germline ends. Germline loops: CDR1 MNHEY, CDR2 SVGEGT. In DNA form, the CDR3 reads TGTGCCAGCAACCTAACCGGGGAGCTGTTTTTT. As protein: CASNLTGELFF.